This T cell receptor beta chain was obtained from a study of T cells after yellow fever vaccination. Comments on this clonotype: Its specificity is not known.

This CDR3 region has 13 residues. Germline loops: CDR1 MNHEY, CDR2 SMNVEV (reference sequence). Trimming took off 3 bases at V and 4 bases at J, with 9 bases between the two ends. Points from the study as a whole: The secondary response peaked faster, at day 5 versus 15, but was weaker.

TCRdb analysed the 5' RACE reads with MiXCR anew, one entry per CDR3 protein. The table shows 500,000 to 550,000 distinct CDR3 sequences, with about a fifth occurring only once. The input for sequencing was PBMCs, taken less than 25 days after the first yellow fever vaccination. This sequence originates from a young man who received the YFV17D yellow fever vaccine. The chain carries TRBV27 and TRBJ1-1, with a tentative D call TRBD1 (5 bases). The CDR3 protein is CASSFSRATEAFF. CDR3 DNA: TGTGCCAGCAGTTTCAGCAGGGCCACTGAAGCTTTCTTT.